This T cell receptor (beta chain) originates from a study of T-cell memory formation after mild COVID-19. Overall study: TCR clusters were largely donor specific. Study conclusions and caveats: Clones contracting across day 15 to 85 had a balanced CD4/CD8 profile; later expanding clones leaned CD4+.

TCRdb fed the 5' RACE reads into MiXCR, producing one record per CDR3 protein. The sample has almost 550,000 distinct CDR3 sequences, around 20% seen once. This clonotype turned up a few times. Its antigen is unidentified. This receptor was identified in an adult woman who had mild COVID-19 (a few samples of this study predate the infection). Cell type and time point are not known. Sequencing was carried out using PBMCs or a T cell subset sorted from them (not recorded which).

In nucleotides, the CDR3 is TGCAGTGCCCCAAACCCGACAGGGTTTGAGCAGTTCTTC. Protein: CSAPNPTGFEQFF. The chain employs TRBV20-1 and TRBJ2-1; 7 bases fit TRBD1. Per germline, CDR1 DFQATT and CDR2 SNEGSKA (reference sequence). This CDR3 spans 13 amino acids. The trim removed 6 bases at V and 9 bases at J, leaving 11 bases unmatched.